The clone carrying this TCR beta chain has only a few counts. These data come from a study of early stage breast cancer tumors. Profiling relied on immunoSEQ multiplex PCR, and the TCRdb table lists in-frame clones only, not all of them. Here the sample spans more than 65,000 clones, 65% to 85% being singletons. Sequencing input: blood. This receptor was obtained from a person aged 40 to 49 with breast cancer.

Here the CDR3 DNA reads TGTGCCAGCAGCGTAGAGTCACTAGCGGGAGGGGTGTTCTTC. Translation gives CASSVESLAGGVFF. The J gene is TRBJ2-1, the V gene TRBV9, with 13 bases aligning to TRBD2. Germline V gene sequence: CDR1 SGDLS, CDR2 YYNGEE. V shed 0 bases and J 15 bases; nucleotides not matched to a gene: 6. This CDR3 has 14 residues.